This T cell receptor beta chain emerged from a study of read filtering for tumor transcriptome and immune sequencing. Across the whole study: 8 or 9 patients were R-ISS I, 16 were R-ISS II, about seven were R-ISS III. Whole-study results and caveats: IR-seq and RNA-seq agreed better without single-read clonotypes. Single-read clonotypes: approximately 87% of IR-seq clonotypes (approximately 3.7% of reads), about 75% of RNA-seq clonotypes (approximately 49% of reads). IR-seq captured clonotypes deeper and more reliably than RNA-seq.

Molecular barcoded adaptors covering alpha/delta and beta/gamma chains were used on 400 ng RNA. TCRdb itself ran the reads through MiXCR, one entry per CDR3 protein. The sample lists 75,000 to 90,000 distinct CDR3 sequences, approximately 13% occurring once. From germline, CDR1 is MNHEY and CDR2 SVGEGT. The CDR3 sequence is 13 residues long. V shed 6 bases, J shed 1 base, and the junction held 3 bases outside the gene matches. This clonotype was counted at least ten times. Its antigen is unidentified. Sequenced sample: a population of CD138-negative cells sorted from bone marrow. The genes are TRBV6-2 or TRBV6-3 and TRBJ2-7, with 7 bases that match TRBD1. The sequence derives from a donor aged 40 or older with multiple myeloma. The CDR3 DNA reads TGTGCCAGCAGCCGACAGGGATCCTACGAGCAGTACTTC. Protein sequence: CASSRQGSYEQYF.